The 5 T cell receptor beta chains given below trace back to one sample, sequenced in a study of shared clonotypes between healthy human individuals. Libraries were prepared by immunoSEQ multiplex PCR; TCRdb keeps only in-frame clonotypes and omits some of them. The sample gives some 1 million clones, about 70% of which show up once; about 1.5% is in the top ten. Sequenced sample: memory CD4+ T cells sorted from blood. The subset: CD45RA-negative fraction. These receptors all come from a man between 18 and 35 years old in good health.

As to this clone: In the same sample, other DNA sequences code for this CDR3. The rearrangement joins TRBV9 to TRBJ2-5; D gene unclear. V was cut by 0 bases and J by 1 base, with 7 bases left in between. CDR1 is SGDLS, CDR2 YYNGEE, per germline. CDR3 size: 14 residues. This chain's CDR3 is CASSVGRSQETQYF. For the CDR3, the DNA is TGTGCCAGCAGCGTAGGCAGAAGCCAAGAGACCCAGTACTTC.

The CDR3 spells CAWSEGVNEKLFF. The CDR3, as DNA: TGTGCCTGGAGTGAAGGGGTTAATGAAAAACTGTTTTTT. V usage is TRBV30 and J usage is TRBJ1-4; D may be TRBD1 (5 bases). Germline CDR1 GTSNPN, CDR2 SVGIG (reference sequence). The V end lost 1 base, the J end lost 4 bases, and 7 bases lay between the germline ends. The CDR3 is 13 residues long.

The chain employs TRBV18 and TRBJ1-4; no clear D. This CDR3 spans 13 amino acids. CDR1 is KGHSH, CDR2 LQKENI, per germline. V gave up 3 bases and J gave up 11 bases, with 13 bases separating them. The CDR3 sequence: CASSPADGGKLFF. Here the CDR3 DNA reads TGTGCCAGCTCACCCGCCGACGGAGGGAAACTGTTTTTT. Full variable domain (rest looked up from reference TRBV18 and TRBJ1-4): NAGVMQNPRHLVRRRGQEARLRCSPMKGHSHVYWYRQLPEEGLKFMVYLQKENIIDESGMPKERFSAEFPKEGPSILRIQQVVRGDSAAYFCASSPADGGKLFFGSGTQLSVL.

The rearrangement uses TRBV6-5 and TRBJ2-5; the D is unclear. With 7 bases removed from V and 2 bases from J, the gap between germline ends came to 14 bases. This CDR3 has 14 amino acids. Germline V gene lookup returns CDR1 MNHEY and CDR2 SVGAGI. The chain's CDR3 is CASMRSRAQETQYF. The CDR3 nucleotides read TGTGCCAGCATGAGATCCCGGGCACAAGAGACCCAGTACTTC.

This chain joins TRBV2 and TRBJ2-1, with D perhaps given as TRBD1 or TRBD2 (5 bases each). V was cut by 4 bases and J by 7 bases, with 14 bases left in between. The CDR3 contains 14 residues. Germline CDR1 reads SNHLY; CDR2 reads FYNNEI. CDR3 sequence: CASSGDGGPNEQFF. Here the CDR3 DNA reads TGTGCCAGCAGTGGCGATGGGGGTCCGAATGAGCAGTTCTTC.